Listed below are T cell receptor beta chains from one sample, sequenced in a study of cytomegalovirus exposure and HLA in healthy donors. Clones were read by immunoSEQ multiplex PCR, and TCRdb kept only the in-frame ones, dropping some. The sample records 150,000 or so clones, about four fifths being singletons. Material: PBMCs. The receptors were sampled from a man between 50 and 59 years old in good health and CMV-seropositive. The CDR3 runs from the conserved cysteine through the conserved F or W. The D gene is left open where the match is weak. Size values are once, few and many counts, or a class for expanded clones, and some rows have none.

d_call: NA
v_call: TRBV14
clone_size: NA
j_call: TRBJ2-7
cdr3_nt: TGTGCCAGCAGCCCTCGTGGGCCGAGCTCCTACGAGCAGTACTTC
cdr3_aa: CASSPRGPSSYEQYF

d_call: NA
v_call: TRBV18
clone_size: NA
j_call: TRBJ2-7
cdr3_nt: TGTGCCAGCTCACCAGGAGAGGGCTCCGAGCAGTACTTC
cdr3_aa: CASSPGEGSEQYF

d_call: TRBD1
v_call: TRBV6-1
clone_size: NA
j_call: TRBJ1-4
cdr3_nt: TGTGCCTCGACCTCCGGGACAGGTGTTGAAAAACTGTTTTTT
cdr3_aa: CASTSGTGVEKLFF

d_call: TRBD2
v_call: TRBV5-1
clone_size: NA
j_call: TRBJ2-2
cdr3_nt: TGCGCCAGCAGCTTTGCTAGCGGGACGAACACCGGGGAGCTGTTTTTT
cdr3_aa: CASSFASGTNTGELFF

d_call: NA
v_call: TRBV6-5
clone_size: NA
j_call: TRBJ2-7
cdr3_nt: TGTGCCAGCAGTTCTACGACAGCGCCCTACGAGCAGTACTTC
cdr3_aa: CASSSTTAPYEQYF

d_call: NA
v_call: TRBV7-7
clone_size: NA
j_call: TRBJ2-6
cdr3_nt: TGTGCCAGCAGCCCCGGGATCCACTCTGGGGCCAACGTCCTGACTTTC
cdr3_aa: CASSPGIHSGANVLTF

d_call: NA
v_call: TRBV7-9
clone_size: NA
j_call: TRBJ1-2
cdr3_nt: TGTTCCAGCAGCGTAAGCTCCGGGACTAACTATGGCTACACCTTC
cdr3_aa: CSSSVSSGTNYGYTF

d_call: NA
v_call: TRBV5-1
clone_size: NA
j_call: TRBJ1-1
cdr3_nt: TGCGCCAGCTTTAGAGGGACTGAGAACACTGAAGCTTTCTTT
cdr3_aa: CASFRGTENTEAFF

d_call: TRBD1
v_call: TRBV28
clone_size: NA
j_call: TRBJ1-6
cdr3_nt: TGTGCCAGCAGTCGGACAGGGGGAGGTTCACCCCTCCACTTT
cdr3_aa: CASSRTGGGSPLHF

d_call: TRBD2
v_call: TRBV7-3
clone_size: NA
j_call: TRBJ2-1
cdr3_nt: TGTGCCAGCAGCTTGGGACTAGGTGGGTACAATGAGCAGTTCTTC
cdr3_aa: CASSLGLGGYNEQFF

d_call: TRBD1
v_call: TRBV9
clone_size: NA
j_call: TRBJ2-3
cdr3_nt: TGTGCCAGCAGCGCGTCCGGGACAGGGCGGGGAGATACGCAGTATTTT
cdr3_aa: CASSASGTGRGDTQYF

d_call: NA
v_call: TRBV6-5
clone_size: NA
j_call: TRBJ1-2
cdr3_nt: TGTGCCAGCAGTTTGGGACAAGACTATGGCTACACCTTC
cdr3_aa: CASSLGQDYGYTF

d_call: TRBD1
v_call: TRBV4-2
clone_size: few
j_call: TRBJ1-1
cdr3_nt: TGTGCCAGCAGCCATTCACAGGGGAAGGGCACTGAAGCTTTCTTT
cdr3_aa: CASSHSQGKGTEAFF

d_call: NA
v_call: TRBV6-1
clone_size: NA
j_call: TRBJ1-6
cdr3_nt: TGTGCCAGCAGTGAACATCAAGGAGAGAATTCACCCCTCCACTTT
cdr3_aa: CASSEHQGENSPLHF

d_call: NA
v_call: TRBV7-2
clone_size: NA
j_call: TRBJ2-3
cdr3_nt: TGTGCCAGCAGCTTAGGACTTTATGATACGCAGTATTTT
cdr3_aa: CASSLGLYDTQYF

d_call: NA
v_call: TRBV9
clone_size: NA
j_call: TRBJ2-3
cdr3_nt: TGTGCCAGCAGCGTAGGCGGACTTAGCACAGATACGCAGTATTTT
cdr3_aa: CASSVGGLSTDTQYF

d_call: NA
v_call: TRBV27
clone_size: NA
j_call: TRBJ2-3
cdr3_nt: TGTGCCAGCAGTTTATCCTTCCCCACAGATACGCAGTATTTT
cdr3_aa: CASSLSFPTDTQYF

d_call: TRBD2
v_call: TRBV2
clone_size: NA
j_call: TRBJ2-7
cdr3_nt: TGTGCCAGCAGTGCAGCGCGGGGGTACGGCTACGAGCAGTACTTC
cdr3_aa: CASSAARGYGYEQYF

d_call: TRBD1
v_call: TRBV7-8
clone_size: NA
j_call: TRBJ2-7
cdr3_nt: TGTGCCAGCAGCGGTAACCGGGACAGCTCCTACGAGCAGTACTTC
cdr3_aa: CASSGNRDSSYEQYF

d_call: TRBD2
v_call: TRBV7-3
clone_size: NA
j_call: TRBJ2-2
cdr3_nt: TGTGCCAGCAGCTTAGTCGGGGGGACCGGGGAGCTGTTTTTT
cdr3_aa: CASSLVGGTGELFF

d_call: TRBD1
v_call: TRBV9
clone_size: NA
j_call: TRBJ1-3
cdr3_nt: TGTGCCAGCAGCGCAGACAGGGGGCTTGCCGGAAACACCATATATTTT
cdr3_aa: CASSADRGLAGNTIYF

d_call: NA
v_call: TRBV19
clone_size: NA
j_call: TRBJ2-1
cdr3_nt: TGTGCCAGTACTACAGGTGGTGAGCAGTTCTTC
cdr3_aa: CASTTGGEQFF

d_call: NA
v_call: TRBV27
clone_size: few
j_call: TRBJ1-5
cdr3_nt: TGTGCCAGCAGTTTATCCGGGGTACTTCGGCCCCAGCATTTT
cdr3_aa: CASSLSGVLRPQHF

d_call: TRBD2
v_call: TRBV5-1
clone_size: NA
j_call: TRBJ2-7
cdr3_nt: TGCGCCAGCAGCGACCGGGGGGGCGCCGGGTACGAGCAGTACTTC
cdr3_aa: CASSDRGGAGYEQYF

d_call: NA
v_call: TRBV5-6
clone_size: NA
j_call: TRBJ1-1
cdr3_nt: TGTGCCAGCAGCTTGACAGGGAGAGGGAACACTGAAGCTTTCTTT
cdr3_aa: CASSLTGRGNTEAFF

d_call: NA
v_call: TRBV30
clone_size: NA
j_call: TRBJ1-4
cdr3_nt: TGTGCCATTAATGGAGAACGGTCAGGGAGGTTTGAAAAACTGTTTTTT
cdr3_aa: CAINGERSGRFEKLFF

d_call: NA
v_call: TRBV6-6
clone_size: NA
j_call: TRBJ2-7
cdr3_nt: TGTGCCAGCTCTGGCAGGGCCTACGAGCAGTACTTC
cdr3_aa: CASSGRAYEQYF

d_call: NA
v_call: TRBV5-4
clone_size: NA
j_call: TRBJ2-2
cdr3_nt: TGTGCCAGCAGCTTGGATCCGGGGACCGGGGAGCTGTTTTTT
cdr3_aa: CASSLDPGTGELFF

d_call: NA
v_call: TRBV15
clone_size: NA
j_call: TRBJ2-1
cdr3_nt: TGTGCCACCAGCCCCCCGGGGTTTGAGCAGTTCTTC
cdr3_aa: CATSPPGFEQFF

d_call: NA
v_call: TRBV18
clone_size: NA
j_call: TRBJ1-1
cdr3_nt: TGTGCCAGCTCCCTAGCGGGACGGGAAGAAGCTTTCTTT
cdr3_aa: CASSLAGREEAFF

d_call: TRBD1
v_call: TRBV4-1
clone_size: NA
j_call: TRBJ2-5
cdr3_nt: TGCGCCAGCAGCCAAGATCGACAGGGGAGTGAGACCCAGTACTTC
cdr3_aa: CASSQDRQGSETQYF

d_call: NA
v_call: TRBV7-3
clone_size: NA
j_call: TRBJ2-3
cdr3_nt: TGTGCCAGCAGCGATCAGGGTAGGGCAGATACGCAGTATTTT
cdr3_aa: CASSDQGRADTQYF

d_call: NA
v_call: TRBV27
clone_size: NA
j_call: TRBJ1-1
cdr3_nt: TGTGCCAGCAGTTCTGACAGCGTTAAGGCAAACACTGAAGCTTTCTTT
cdr3_aa: CASSSDSVKANTEAFF

d_call: NA
v_call: TRBV27
clone_size: NA
j_call: TRBJ2-7
cdr3_nt: TGTGCCAGCAGTTTCAACTCGCGACTTACCTACGAGCAGTACTTC
cdr3_aa: CASSFNSRLTYEQYF

d_call: TRBD2
v_call: TRBV4-2
clone_size: few
j_call: TRBJ2-7
cdr3_nt: TGTGCCAGCAGCAACGGGGGGGAGCAGTACTTC
cdr3_aa: CASSNGGEQYF

d_call: TRBD1
v_call: TRBV6-5
clone_size: NA
j_call: TRBJ2-1
cdr3_nt: TGTGCCAGCAGTTACTACAGGGGGAATGAGCAGTTCTTC
cdr3_aa: CASSYYRGNEQFF

d_call: TRBD1
v_call: TRBV13
clone_size: NA
j_call: TRBJ2-1
cdr3_nt: TGTGCCAGCAGCTCACCGACAGGGGTGGAACACAATGAGCAGTTCTTC
cdr3_aa: CASSSPTGVEHNEQFF

d_call: NA
v_call: TRBV13
clone_size: NA
j_call: TRBJ1-1
cdr3_nt: TGTGCCAGCAGCTTAGGCCTTGCGGGAGGGAACACTGAAGCTTTCTTT
cdr3_aa: CASSLGLAGGNTEAFF

d_call: NA
v_call: TRBV6-5
clone_size: NA
j_call: TRBJ2-7
cdr3_nt: TGTGCCAGCAGTTACGCGGGTCTGCGGTCCTACGAGCAGTACTTC
cdr3_aa: CASSYAGLRSYEQYF

d_call: NA
v_call: TRBV18
clone_size: NA
j_call: TRBJ1-2
cdr3_nt: TGTGCCAGCTCACGCGACCTTGACAGTTCTGGCTATGGCTACACCTTC
cdr3_aa: CASSRDLDSSGYGYTF

d_call: TRBD1
v_call: TRBV30
clone_size: NA
j_call: TRBJ1-2
cdr3_nt: TGTGCCTGGAGTGCACAGGGGGGCACTTCCAACTATGGCTACACCTTC
cdr3_aa: CAWSAQGGTSNYGYTF

d_call: NA
v_call: TRBV18
clone_size: NA
j_call: TRBJ1-6
cdr3_nt: TGTGCCAGCTCACCATCAACAGGGTCACCCCTCCACTTT
cdr3_aa: CASSPSTGSPLHF

d_call: TRBD2
v_call: TRBV19
clone_size: NA
j_call: TRBJ2-3
cdr3_nt: TGTGCCAGTAGTGGACGGGGGGGCACAGATACGCAGTATTTT
cdr3_aa: CASSGRGGTDTQYF

d_call: NA
v_call: TRBV5-1
clone_size: NA
j_call: TRBJ1-1
cdr3_nt: TGCGCCAGCAGCTTGGGGGGGAGGGTCACTGAAGCTTTCTTT
cdr3_aa: CASSLGGRVTEAFF

d_call: NA
v_call: TRBV28
clone_size: NA
j_call: TRBJ2-2
cdr3_nt: TGTGCCAGCAGTTTATGGGGGCAGGCCCCTAACACCGGGGAGCTGTTTTTT
cdr3_aa: CASSLWGQAPNTGELFF

d_call: NA
v_call: TRBV29-1
clone_size: NA
j_call: TRBJ2-1
cdr3_nt: TGCAGCGTTGTATCAGGCAGCTTAAATGAGCAGTTCTTC
cdr3_aa: CSVVSGSLNEQFF

d_call: TRBD2
v_call: TRBV9
clone_size: NA
j_call: TRBJ2-1
cdr3_nt: TGTGCCAGCAGCGTCGGACTAGCGGTGGCAAATGAGCAGTTCTTC
cdr3_aa: CASSVGLAVANEQFF

d_call: TRBD1
v_call: TRBV5-1
clone_size: few
j_call: TRBJ1-4
cdr3_nt: TGCGCCAGCAGCTTGTCGTCAGGGGGAGGTAATGAAAAACTGTTTTTT
cdr3_aa: CASSLSSGGGNEKLFF

d_call: NA
v_call: TRBV7-9
clone_size: few
j_call: TRBJ1-1
cdr3_nt: TGTGCCAGCAGCCCCCTGGAGGGTGCGAACACTGAAGCTTTCTTT
cdr3_aa: CASSPLEGANTEAFF

d_call: NA
v_call: TRBV7-3
clone_size: NA
j_call: TRBJ1-1
cdr3_nt: TGTGCCAGCAGCCCGGGTCCGGGTATGGCTTTCTTT
cdr3_aa: CASSPGPGMAFF

d_call: TRBD2
v_call: TRBV4-1
clone_size: NA
j_call: TRBJ2-1
cdr3_nt: TGCGCCAGCAGCCAAGGCGGGAGCTCCTACAATGAGCAGTTCTTC
cdr3_aa: CASSQGGSSYNEQFF

d_call: TRBD2
v_call: TRBV6-1
clone_size: NA
j_call: TRBJ2-7
cdr3_nt: TGTGCCAGCAGTGAACCCAGCGGGAGCGGGAGGGCAAGATACGAGCAGTACTTC
cdr3_aa: CASSEPSGSGRARYEQYF